Listed below are T cell receptor beta chains from one sample, sequenced in a study of blood T cell repertoires in COVID-19. TCRdb's table, derived via immunoSEQ multiplex PCR, lists solely in-frame clones and lacks some. Of approximately 110,000 clones listed, around 88% are singletons. Material for sequencing was peripheral blood. The source of these receptors is a human donor in a cohort sampled during active COVID-19. Each CDR3 is given with its conserved first and last residue. D genes are given only for firm matches. For some rows the clone size is stated as once, few or many, or as a class when expanded; others skip it.

J,V,D,size,DNA,CDR3
TRBJ2-1,TRBV19,TRBD2,once,TGTGCCAGTAGTATTCGGCTAGCGGGAGGGACATTCTACAATGAGCAGTTCTTC,CASSIRLAGGTFYNEQFF
TRBJ2-7,TRBV7-9,.,.,TGTGCCAGCAGCTTAGCGGTCGGGGCAGGGGCGGACGAGCAGTACTTC,CASSLAVGAGADEQYF
TRBJ2-5,TRBV27,TRBD2,few,TGTGCCAGCGCAAGAATCGGTGGACTAGACCAAGAGACCCAGTACTTC,CASARIGGLDQETQYF
TRBJ1-1,TRBV7-2,.,.,TGTGCCAGCAGCCTTACTCGGACAATGAACACTGAAGCTTTCTTT,CASSLTRTMNTEAFF
TRBJ2-1,TRBV29-1,.,.,TGCAGCGTTTCCCGGGACATCCTCTACAATGAGCAGTTCTTC,CSVSRDILYNEQFF
TRBJ1-1,TRBV12-5,.,.,TGTGCTAGTGGTACATACCCCAGGGGCCCCAATACTGAAGCTTTCTTT,CASGTYPRGPNTEAFF
TRBJ1-1,TRBV5-1,TRBD1,.,TGCGCCAGCAGCTTGGACAGGGGGAACACTGAAGCTTTCTTT,CASSLDRGNTEAFF
TRBJ1-1,TRBV18,TRBD1,.,TGTGCCAGCTCACCACAGGATGGGACAGGCACTGAAGCTTTCTTT,CASSPQDGTGTEAFF
TRBJ2-7,TRBV25-1,.,few,TGTGCCAGCAGTGAGACTGGCTCCTACGAGCAGTACTTC,CASSETGSYEQYF
TRBJ2-5,TRBV30,.,.,TGTGCCTGGAGTGTACAAGCGGGAGAGACCCAGTACTTC,CAWSVQAGETQYF
TRBJ1-6,TRBV28,.,few,TGTGCCAGCAGTAATAATGCGGCTATTCTTACTTCACCCCTCCACTTT,CASSNNAAILTSPLHF
TRBJ1-5,TRBV28,TRBD1,.,TGTGCCAGCAGACCCGGACAGGGCAATCAGCCCCAGCATTTT,CASRPGQGNQPQHF
TRBJ2-7,TRBV9,TRBD2,.,TGTGCCAGCAGCCCAGCGACTAGCACTACCTACGAGCAGTACTTC,CASSPATSTTYEQYF
TRBJ2-7,TRBV24-1,TRBD2,.,TGTGCCACCAGTGATTCGTCGACTAGCGGGTCCTACGAGCAGTACTTC,CATSDSSTSGSYEQYF
TRBJ2-3,TRBV9,TRBD2,.,TGTGCCAGCAGCGCCGGTAAGCTAGCGGGAGTTGCAGATACGCAGTATTTT,CASSAGKLAGVADTQYF
TRBJ1-2,TRBV7-9,TRBD1,.,TGTGCCAGCAGCTTCGGGACAGGGGTTGGATCCACCTTC,CASSFGTGVGSTF
TRBJ2-3,TRBV7-9,.,.,TGTGCCAGCAGCTCCCCTATGACTAGCACAGATACGCAGTATTTT,CASSSPMTSTDTQYF
TRBJ2-2,TRBV19,.,once,TGTGCCAGTAGTATCCGGCAGGGGTACACGAACACCGGGGAGCTGTTTTTT,CASSIRQGYTNTGELFF